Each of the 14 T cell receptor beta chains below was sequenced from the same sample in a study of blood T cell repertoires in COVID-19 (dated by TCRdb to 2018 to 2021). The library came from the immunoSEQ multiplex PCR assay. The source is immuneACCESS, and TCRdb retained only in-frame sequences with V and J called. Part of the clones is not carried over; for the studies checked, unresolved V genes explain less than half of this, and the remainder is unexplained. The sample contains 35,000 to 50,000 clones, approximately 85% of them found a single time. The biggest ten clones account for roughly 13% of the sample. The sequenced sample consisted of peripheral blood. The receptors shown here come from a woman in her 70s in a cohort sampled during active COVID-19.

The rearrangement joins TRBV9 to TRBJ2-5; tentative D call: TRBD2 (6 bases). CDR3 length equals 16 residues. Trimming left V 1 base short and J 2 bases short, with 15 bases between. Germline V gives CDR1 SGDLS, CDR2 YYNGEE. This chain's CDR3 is CASSVTGLARQETQYF. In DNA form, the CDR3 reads TGTGCCAGCAGCGTAACGGGGCTAGCGAGGCAAGAGACCCAGTACTTC.

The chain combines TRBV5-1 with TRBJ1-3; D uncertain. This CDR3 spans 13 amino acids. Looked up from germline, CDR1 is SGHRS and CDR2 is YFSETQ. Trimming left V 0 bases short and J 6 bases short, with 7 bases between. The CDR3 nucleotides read TGCGCCAGCAGCTTGGAACGAGAAAACACCATATATTTT. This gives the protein CASSLERENTIYF.

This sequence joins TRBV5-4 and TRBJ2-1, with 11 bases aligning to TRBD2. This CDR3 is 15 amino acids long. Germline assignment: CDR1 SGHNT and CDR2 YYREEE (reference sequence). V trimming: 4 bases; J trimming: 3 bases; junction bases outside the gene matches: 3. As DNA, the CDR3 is TGTGCCAGCAGCGCTAGCGGGGGGTTCTACAATGAGCAGTTCTTC. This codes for CASSASGGFYNEQFF.

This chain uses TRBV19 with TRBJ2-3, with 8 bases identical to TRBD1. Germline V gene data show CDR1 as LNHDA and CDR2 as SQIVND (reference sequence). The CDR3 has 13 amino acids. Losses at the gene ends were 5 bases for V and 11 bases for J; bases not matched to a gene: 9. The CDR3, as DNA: TGTGCCAGTAGTCCAAGGACAGGGCTCTTGCAGTATTTT. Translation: CASSPRTGLLQYF.

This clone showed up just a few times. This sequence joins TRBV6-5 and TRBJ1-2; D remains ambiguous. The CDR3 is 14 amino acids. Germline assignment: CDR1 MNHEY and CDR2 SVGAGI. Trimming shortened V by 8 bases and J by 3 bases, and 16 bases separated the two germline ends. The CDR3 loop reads CASLPLQRDYGYTF. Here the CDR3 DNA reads TGTGCCAGCTTACCTCTACAGAGGGACTATGGCTACACCTTC.

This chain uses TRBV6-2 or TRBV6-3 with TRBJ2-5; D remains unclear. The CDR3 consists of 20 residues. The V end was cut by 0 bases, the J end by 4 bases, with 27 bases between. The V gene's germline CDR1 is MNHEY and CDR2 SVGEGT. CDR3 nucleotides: TGTGCCAGCAGTTACTCGACAAGGTCATTGTACCCAAATTATGGAGAGACCCAGTACTTC. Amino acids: CASSYSTRSLYPNYGETQYF.

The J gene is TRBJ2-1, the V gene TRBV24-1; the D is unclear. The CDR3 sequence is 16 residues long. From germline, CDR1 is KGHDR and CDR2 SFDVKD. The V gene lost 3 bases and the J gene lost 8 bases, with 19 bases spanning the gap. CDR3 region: CATSDPASISNDEQFF. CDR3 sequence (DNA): TGTGCCACCAGTGATCCGGCTAGTATCTCCAACGATGAGCAGTTCTTC.

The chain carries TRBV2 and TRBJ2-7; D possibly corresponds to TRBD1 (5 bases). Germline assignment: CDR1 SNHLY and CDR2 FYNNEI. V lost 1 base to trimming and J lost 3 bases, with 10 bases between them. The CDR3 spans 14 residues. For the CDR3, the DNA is TGTGCCAGCAGTGAAGATACAGGTGTCTACGAGCAGTACTTC. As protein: CASSEDTGVYEQYF.

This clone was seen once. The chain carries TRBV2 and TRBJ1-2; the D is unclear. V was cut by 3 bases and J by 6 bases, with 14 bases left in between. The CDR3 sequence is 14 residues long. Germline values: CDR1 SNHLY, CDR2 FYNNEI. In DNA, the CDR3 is TGTGCCAGCAGTGAGGTGACTGGGTACGATGGCTACACCTTC. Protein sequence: CASSEVTGYDGYTF.

The CDR3 reads CATRPGLDLRELFF. The CDR3 nucleotides read TGTGCCACACGTCCGGGACTAGATTTAAGGGAGCTGTTTTTT. The chain is built from TRBV19 and TRBJ2-2, with TRBD2 matching over 8 bases. Germline loops: CDR1 LNHDA, CDR2 SQIVND (reference sequence). V was pared by 10 bases and J by 9 bases, with 13 bases of the junction left unmatched. The CDR3 runs to 14 residues. The full variable domain, its missing parts supplied by reference TRBV19 and TRBJ2-2, is DGGITQSPKYLFRKEGQNVTLSCEQNLNHDAMYWYRQDPGQGLRLIYYSQIVNDFQKGDIAEGYSVSREKKESFPLTVTSAQKNPTAFYLCATRPGLDLRELFFGEGSRLTVL.

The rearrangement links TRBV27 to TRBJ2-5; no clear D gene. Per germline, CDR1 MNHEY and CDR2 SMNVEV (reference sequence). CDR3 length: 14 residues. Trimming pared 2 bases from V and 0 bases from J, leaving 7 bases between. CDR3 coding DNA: TGTGCCAGCAGTTTAGGTGGAGACCAAGAGACCCAGTACTTC. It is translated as CASSLGGDQETQYF.

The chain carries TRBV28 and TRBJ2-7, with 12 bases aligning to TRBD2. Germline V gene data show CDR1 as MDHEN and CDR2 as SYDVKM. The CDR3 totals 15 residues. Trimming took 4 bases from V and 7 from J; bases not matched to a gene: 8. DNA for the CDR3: TGTGCCAGCAGTTATTCGACTAGCGGGAGAGGAGAGCAGTACTTC. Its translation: CASSYSTSGRGEQYF.

The CDR3 nucleotides are TGTGCCAGCAGTACGGGACTAGCGGGAGAGCACAGGACGTATTTT. It yields the protein CASSTGLAGEHRTYF. The J gene is TRBJ2-3, the V gene TRBV2; 14 bases fit TRBD2. This CDR3 spans 15 amino acids. The V and J ends lost 5 bases and 14 bases, in that order; junction bases with no gene match: 12. The germline CDR1 and CDR2 sequences are SNHLY and FYNNEI.

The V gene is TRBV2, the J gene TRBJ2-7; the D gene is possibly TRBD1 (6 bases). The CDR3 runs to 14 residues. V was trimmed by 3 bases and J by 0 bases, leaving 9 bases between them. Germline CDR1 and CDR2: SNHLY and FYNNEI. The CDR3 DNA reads TGTGCCAGCAGTGATCGGACAGACTCCTACGAGCAGTACTTC. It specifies CASSDRTDSYEQYF.